The 25 T cell receptor beta chains listed next were all sequenced from one sample in a study of siplizumab effects on memory and regulatory T cells (dated by TCRdb to about 2019). Library preparation used the immunoSEQ multiplex PCR assay. The source is immuneACCESS, and TCRdb retained only in-frame sequences with V and J called. Part of the clones is not carried over; for the studies checked, unresolved V genes explain less than half of this, and the remainder is unexplained. Within this sample are some 100,000 clones, with approximately 90% of them counted one time only. The biggest ten clones account for around 0.77% of the sample. The sample consisted of Tregs sorted from blood. Every receptor here comes from a human donor in good health.

The genes are TRBV14 and TRBJ1-2, with 8 bases identical to TRBD1. Looked up from germline, CDR1 is SGHDN and CDR2 is FVKESK. Losses at the gene ends were 4 bases for V and 8 bases for J; bases not matched to a gene: 6. This CDR3 is built from 13 residues. The CDR3 is CASSLDRVGGYTF. DNA of the CDR3: TGTGCCAGCAGCCTGGACAGGGTGGGAGGCTACACCTTC.

Turning to this clone: Germline is not matched at one junction end, which may reflect a read error. The chain has TRBV5-1 and TRBJ2-3, with 8 nucleotides matching TRBD1. The germline gives CDR1 SGHRS, CDR2 YFSETQ. This CDR3 contains 15 residues. The CDR3 spells CASSLRQGLTDTQYF. CDR3 DNA sequence: TGTGCCAGCAGCTTGAGACAGGGGCTCACAGATACGCAGTATTTT.

The chain uses TRBV14 and TRBJ2-7, with 8 bases identical to TRBD1. The CDR3 sequence is 15 residues long. CDR1 SGHDN and CDR2 FVKESK come from the germline V gene. The V gene end was trimmed by 4 bases and the J gene end by 0 bases; junction bases not matched to a gene: 5. The CDR3 nucleotides read TGTGCCAGCAGCCGACAGGGGTTGAGCTCCTACGAGCAGTACTTC. Translating it yields CASSRQGLSSYEQYF.

The rearrangement uses TRBV7-2 and TRBJ2-3; TRBD2 agrees at 15 bases. With V trimmed by 0 bases and J by 3 bases, 4 bases remained unmatched. Germline CDR1 reads SGHTA; CDR2 reads FQGNSA. CDR3 size: 18 residues. Here the CDR3 reads CASSLARTSGRATDTQYF. CDR3 bases: TGTGCCAGCAGCTTAGCGAGGACTAGCGGGAGGGCTACAGATACGCAGTATTTT.

The V and J genes are TRBV2 and TRBJ2-7; 11 bases agree with TRBD1. The V gene's germline CDR1 is SNHLY and CDR2 FYNNEI. V was pared by 9 bases and J by 7 bases, with 8 bases of the junction left unmatched. The CDR3 has 13 amino acids. The CDR3 spells CARQRTGGWEQYF. As DNA, the CDR3 is TGTGCCAGGCAGAGGACAGGGGGCTGGGAGCAGTACTTC.

The chain combines TRBV27 with TRBJ2-7; D gene uncertain. Germline lookup yields CDR1 MNHEY and CDR2 SMNVEV (reference sequence). CDR3 length equals 13 residues. The germline V and J ends were trimmed by 1 base and 2 bases, with 6 bases remaining between them. Written as DNA, the CDR3 is TGTGCCAGCAGTTTATATGGGGCCTACGAGCAGTACTTC. It codes for CASSLYGAYEQYF.

This sequence joins TRBV27 and TRBJ2-1; 11 bases map to TRBD2. After removal of 3 bases from V and 0 bases from J, the junction contained 7 bases not matched to a gene. Germline assignment: CDR1 MNHEY and CDR2 SMNVEV (reference sequence). The CDR3 has 18 residues. CDR3 nucleotides: TGTGCCAGCAGTTTTGGGCTAGCGGGAGGACCCTCCTACAATGAGCAGTTCTTC. Translated, it gives CASSFGLAGGPSYNEQFF.

This clone was seen once. The CDR3 nucleotides read TGTGCCAGCAGTCCAGGGGTGACCCAGTACTTC. Translated: CASSPGVTQYF. The chain carries TRBV6-5 and TRBJ2-5; tentative D call: TRBD1 (6 bases). The CDR3 has 11 residues. Germline CDR1 and CDR2: MNHEY and SVGAGI. Trimming stripped 5 bases from V and 7 bases from J, with 8 bases between.

The genes are TRBV6-4 and TRBJ2-3; D might be TRBD2 (5 bases). This CDR3 is built from 15 residues. CDR1 is MRHNA, CDR2 SNTAGT, per germline. V was shortened by 1 base and J by 0 bases, with 8 bases between the two germline ends. The CDR3 reads CASSDFGGSTDTQYF. In DNA form, the CDR3 reads TGTGCCAGCAGTGACTTCGGAGGTAGCACAGATACGCAGTATTTT.

This clone was detected only once. This chain links TRBV6-1 with TRBJ1-4, with D maybe TRBD1 (6 bases). The germline V gene encodes CDR1 MNHNS and CDR2 SASEGT. The CDR3 is made up of 16 amino acids. V was clipped by 0 bases and J by 1 base, with 9 bases between them. CDR3 region: CASSEAQGGTNEKLFF. The CDR3 region has the DNA TGTGCCAGCAGTGAAGCGCAAGGGGGAACTAATGAAAAACTGTTTTTT.

The J gene is TRBJ1-1, the V gene TRBV19, with 9 bases aligning to TRBD1. V dropped 5 bases and J dropped 3; count of bases not matched to a gene: 7. Germline CDR1 LNHDA, CDR2 SQIVND (reference sequence). The CDR3 covers 15 residues. CDR3 coding DNA: TGTGCCAGTAGTTCCAGGACAGGGGTTTACACTGAAGCTTTCTTT. Its translation: CASSSRTGVYTEAFF. Supplemented by reference TRBV19 and TRBJ1-1, the full variable domain reads DGGITQSPKYLFRKEGQNVTLSCEQNLNHDAMYWYRQDPGQGLRLIYYSQIVNDFQKGDIAEGYSVSREKKESFPLTVTSAQKNPTAFYLCASSSRTGVYTEAFFGQGTRLTVV.

V and J are TRBV5-5 and TRBJ2-5; the D gene is possibly TRBD1 (6 bases). Trimming stripped 0 bases from V and 2 bases from J, with 11 bases between. This CDR3 is built from 15 residues. Germline V gives CDR1 SGHKS, CDR2 YYEKEE (reference sequence). This CDR3 reads CASSLGQAGQETQYF. The CDR3 coding sequence is TGTGCCAGCAGCTTGGGACAGGCCGGACAAGAGACCCAGTACTTC.

The V call is TRBV19, the J call TRBJ2-6; D is perhaps TRBD1 (6 bases). With 0 bases removed from V and 1 base from J, the gap between germline ends came to 13 bases. Germline CDR1 LNHDA, CDR2 SQIVND (reference sequence). The CDR3 has 18 amino acids. CDR3 protein: CASSIDQQGISGANVLTF. The CDR3 nucleotides are TGTGCCAGTAGTATAGATCAACAGGGCATATCTGGGGCCAACGTCCTGACTTTC.

The CDR3 loop is CASSSLKTGFSTNEKLFF. Here the CDR3 DNA reads TGTGCCAGCAGTTCATTAAAGACAGGGTTTTCGACTAATGAAAAACTGTTTTTT. The chain joins TRBV27 to TRBJ1-4, with 7 bases lining up with TRBD1. The CDR3 totals 18 residues. V shed 4 bases and J 2 bases; nucleotides not matched to a gene: 13. Per the germline V gene, CDR1 is MNHEY and CDR2 is SMNVEV (reference sequence).

V usage is TRBV28 and J usage is TRBJ1-1; the match to TRBD1 covers 7 bases. V dropped 5 bases and J dropped 0; count of bases not matched to a gene: 9. CDR1 MDHEN and CDR2 SYDVKM come from the germline V gene. The CDR3 is 16 residues long. The CDR3: CASSLPLGTVNTEAFF. The CDR3 coding sequence is TGTGCCAGCAGTCTCCCTCTCGGGACAGTGAACACTGAAGCTTTCTTT.

This sequence joins TRBV30 and TRBJ1-4, with a possible D match to TRBD1 (5 bases). This CDR3 spans 19 amino acids. The germline CDR1 and CDR2 sequences are GTSNPN and SVGIG (reference sequence). The V gene lost 2 bases and the J gene lost 8 bases, with 30 bases spanning the gap. The CDR3 protein is CAWSLRSSGTRQRVEKLFF. The CDR3 DNA sequence: TGTGCCTGGAGTCTCAGAAGTTCCGGCACTCGACAGAGGGTCGAAAAACTGTTTTTT.

The genes are TRBV18 and TRBJ2-3; 10 positions match TRBD1. This CDR3 has 15 residues. Germline loops: CDR1 KGHSH, CDR2 LQKENI. With 3 bases clipped from V and 5 bases from J, the junction kept 5 bases outside the gene matches. The CDR3 DNA reads TGTGCCAGCTCACCCGGGACAGGGGCACGAGATACGCAGTATTTT. Protein sequence: CASSPGTGARDTQYF. Complete variable domain (other parts from reference TRBV18 and TRBJ2-3): NAGVMQNPRHLVRRRGQEARLRCSPMKGHSHVYWYRQLPEEGLKFMVYLQKENIIDESGMPKERFSAEFPKEGPSILRIQQVVRGDSAAYFCASSPGTGARDTQYFGPGTRLTVL.

Here the CDR3 reads CASSLGPRASGRKETQYF. CDR3 nucleotides: TGTGCCAGCAGCTTAGGGCCGAGGGCTAGCGGGAGGAAAGAGACCCAGTACTTC. The V and J genes are TRBV11-2 and TRBJ2-5, with TRBD2 matching 11 bases. Germline-derived CDR1 and CDR2 are SGHAT and FQNNGV. Trimming cost V 1 base and J 3 bases; bases outside gene matches: 10. The CDR3 is 18 residues long.

The chain has TRBV11-2 and TRBJ2-7, with 7 positions matching TRBD2. The CDR3 is 14 residues long. Germline CDR1 reads SGHAT; CDR2 reads FQNNGV. Trimming at V came to 3 bases and at J to 6 bases, leaving 8 bases not matched to a gene. DNA for the CDR3: TGTGCCAGCAGCTTCAAGCTAGCGGAGGGCGAGCAGTACTTC. Translating gives CASSFKLAEGEQYF.

This clone was detected only a few times. The sample has other DNA sequences that encode this CDR3 too. The chain uses TRBV5-1 and TRBJ1-1; maybe TRBD1 (5 bases). V shed 1 base and J shed 1 base, with 5 bases lying between them. Germline CDR1 and CDR2: SGHRS and YFSETQ. This CDR3 is 13 amino acids long. In nucleotides, the CDR3 is TGCGCCAGCAGCTTGACAGGGAACACTGAAGCTTTCTTT. Its translation is CASSLTGNTEAFF.

DNA of the CDR3: TGCGCCAGCAGCTTTGGATCTTCTGGGGCCAACGTCCTGACTTTC. Its protein product is CASSFGSSGANVLTF. The rearrangement uses TRBV5-1 and TRBJ2-6; unclear D gene. Trimming removed 2 bases at V and 1 base at J, with 7 bases between. CDR1 SGHRS and CDR2 YFSETQ come from the germline V gene. The CDR3 is 15 residues long.

The sample holds one count of this clone. J is TRBJ2-1 and V is TRBV6-6, with unresolved D. The V end lost 8 bases, the J end lost 6 bases, and 8 bases lay between the germline ends. CDR1 and CDR2 from the germline V gene are MNHNY and SVGAGI (reference sequence). The CDR3 loop spans 11 amino acids. The CDR3 DNA is TGTGCCAGCGGACGGCCCAATGAGCAGTTCTTC. Amino acids: CASGRPNEQFF.

This clone was counted once. The chain carries TRBV2 and TRBJ2-2, with 11 bases fitting TRBD2. Germline lookup yields CDR1 SNHLY and CDR2 FYNNEI. CDR3 length: 15 amino acids. V gave up 5 bases and J gave up 6 bases; unmatched junction bases: 5. The DNA of the CDR3 is TGTGCCAGCAGTCCCGCGACTAGCGGGGCCGGGGAGCTGTTTTTT. Protein sequence: CASSPATSGAGELFF.

The chain carries TRBV19 and TRBJ1-5; D is possibly TRBD1 (6 bases). Germline lookup yields CDR1 LNHDA and CDR2 SQIVND (reference sequence). The ends were cut back, 0 bases at V and 4 bases at J, with 28 bases in the middle. The CDR3 has 21 residues. As DNA, the CDR3 is TGTGCCAGTAGTATAGATTCGTGGTATCTGGCGACAGGCGTGCGGAATCAGCCCCAGCATTTT. This codes for CASSIDSWYLATGVRNQPQHF.

This clone was counted only a few times. V usage is TRBV7-9 and J usage is TRBJ2-2, with no clear D. Between the trimmed V and J ends, which lost 0 bases and 7 bases, there was a span of 6 bases. The CDR3 covers 13 residues. Germline values: CDR1 SEHNR, CDR2 FQNEAQ (reference sequence). Written as DNA, the CDR3 is TGTGCCAGCAGCTTAGCGTGGGGCGGGGAGCTGTTTTTT. As protein: CASSLAWGGELFF.